This T cell receptor beta chain stems from a study of T cells in Graves' hyperthyroidism and ophthalmopathy. Findings of the study overall: Within blood appeared most thyroid clonotypes that had expanded above 0.001. Stable hyperthyroidism and ophthalmopathy were separated using 13 V-J signatures.

The J segment lost 10 bases and the V segment lost 6 bases, leaving 11 bases of the junction unmatched. The CDR3 covers 15 residues. Germline lookup yields CDR1 MNHEY and CDR2 SMNVEV (reference sequence). Exclusion of a patient resulted from uncontrolled infection, other autoimmune disease, pregnancy or lactation. Turning to this clonotype: Its antigen is currently unknown.

Using RNA transcripts as the source, TCR beta CDR3 regions were amplified. Primed by the HTBI set, a first-round RT-PCR was run on the TCR CDR3. Each CDR3 protein is one row after TCRdb ran MiXCR on the multiplex PCR reads. The table shows 300,000 to 400,000 distinct CDR3 sequences, with 18% occurring only once. The chain has TRBV27 and TRBJ2-3; TRBD1 aligns across 12 bases. The sequencing sample was made of blood. The receptor comes from a woman aged 45-60 years with Graves' hyperthyroidism. The CDR3 spells CASRKGTGGEWAQYF. DNA for the CDR3: TGTGCCAGCAGAAAGGGGACAGGGGGCGAGTGGGCGCAGTATTTT.